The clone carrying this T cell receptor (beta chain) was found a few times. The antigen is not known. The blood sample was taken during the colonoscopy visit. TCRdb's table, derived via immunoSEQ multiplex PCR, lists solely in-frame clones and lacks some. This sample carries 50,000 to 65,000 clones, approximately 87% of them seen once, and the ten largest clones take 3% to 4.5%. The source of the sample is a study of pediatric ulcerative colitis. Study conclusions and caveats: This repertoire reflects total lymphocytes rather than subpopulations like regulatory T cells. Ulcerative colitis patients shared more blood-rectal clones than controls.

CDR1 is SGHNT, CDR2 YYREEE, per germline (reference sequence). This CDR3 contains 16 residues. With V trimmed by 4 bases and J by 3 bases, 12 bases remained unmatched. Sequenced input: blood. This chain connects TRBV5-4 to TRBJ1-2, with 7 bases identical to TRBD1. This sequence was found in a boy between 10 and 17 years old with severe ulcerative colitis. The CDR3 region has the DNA TGTGCCAGCAGCACGACAGGGACCAGTCTAGACTATGGCTACACCTTC. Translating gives CASSTTGTSLDYGYTF.